This T cell receptor (beta chain) was identified during a study of T-cell reconstitution after alpha-beta-depleted transplantation in children. Points from the study as a whole: T cells produced anew were the main source of T-cell counts and diversity one year after transplant. Surviving recipient T cells and thymic progenitors underlay high day-60 TCRbeta diversity in some patients. The origin of alpha-beta T cells about two months after transplant was reportedly several hundred expanded graft clones.

The table lists this clonotype with many counts. What it binds is unknown. Unique molecular identifiers were used to barcode this TCRbeta library. TCRdb reanalysed the PCR reads using MiXCR and keeps one entry per CDR3 protein. The data show about 470,000 distinct CDR3 sequences, 43% seen once. Trimming removed 1 base from V and 13 bases from J; junction bases left unmatched: 8. CDR1 is SGHAT, CDR2 FQNNGV, per germline. The CDR3 is made up of 15 amino acids. The receptor comes from a girl aged 2 to 10 with aplastic anemia, due to receive a stem cell transplant. The sequencing here drew on PBMCs, taken before TCRalphabeta/CD19-depleted stem cell transplant. The rearrangement uses TRBV11-2 and TRBJ1-4; 11 positions match TRBD1. CDR3 nucleotides: TGTGCCAGCAGCTTAGCCGGGACAGGGGGGACCCTACTGTTTTTT. This gives the protein CASSLAGTGGTLLFF.